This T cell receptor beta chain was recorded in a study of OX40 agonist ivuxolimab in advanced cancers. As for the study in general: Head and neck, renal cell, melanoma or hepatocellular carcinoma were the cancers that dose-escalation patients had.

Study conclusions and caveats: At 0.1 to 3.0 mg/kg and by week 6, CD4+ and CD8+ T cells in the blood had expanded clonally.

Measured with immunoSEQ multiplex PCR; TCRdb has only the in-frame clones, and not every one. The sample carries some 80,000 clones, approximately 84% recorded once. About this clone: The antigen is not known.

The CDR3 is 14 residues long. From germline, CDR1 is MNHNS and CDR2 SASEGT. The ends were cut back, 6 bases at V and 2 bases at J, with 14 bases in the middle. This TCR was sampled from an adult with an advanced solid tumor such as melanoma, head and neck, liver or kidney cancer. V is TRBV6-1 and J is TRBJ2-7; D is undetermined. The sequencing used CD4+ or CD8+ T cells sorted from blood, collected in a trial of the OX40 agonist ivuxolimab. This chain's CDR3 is CASSTEPSAYEQYF. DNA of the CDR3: TGTGCCAGCAGCACTGAACCTTCGGCCTACGAGCAGTACTTC.